This is a list of T cell receptor beta chains from one sample in a study of CXCR3-negative and CXCR3-positive naive CD8 T cells. TCRdb reprocessed the 5' RACE reads and stores each CDR3 protein as one record, lacking DNA. Reported are about 48,000 distinct CDR3 sequences; the ten largest clones contain about 15%. Sequenced material: memory CD8+ T cells from blood. These receptors all stem from a human donor in good health. Some clones in this sample may be carry-over from other donors' samples. CDR3s include the opening cysteine and the closing phenylalanine or tryptophan.

>TRBJ2-5|TRBV28
CASSPNFPGGTQYF
>TRBJ2-1|TRBV11-2
CASSLGSGSGNEQFF
>TRBJ2-7|TRBV3-1
CASSQRMTSGDEQYF
>TRBJ1-2|TRBV4-1
CASNPGTGTNYGYTF
>TRBJ2-1|TRBV7-3
CASSTGGGSYNEQFF
>TRBJ2-3|TRBV29-1
CSAVGGTQDTQYF
>TRBJ1-5|TRBV4-2
CASSQDLEAESNQPQHF
>TRBJ2-6|TRBV7-2
CASSSPRAGANVLTF
>TRBJ2-1|TRBV11-3
CASSLDRERARYNEQFF
>TRBJ2-3|TRBV11-2
CASSPAGGATDTQYF
>TRBJ2-5|TRBV28
CASSLLSGVQETQYF
>TRBJ1-3|TRBV3-1
CASSHARDLSSGNTIYF
>TRBJ2-1|TRBV4-3
CASSQEKPNEQFF
>TRBJ2-5|TRBV30
CAWSPGAAGSQETQYF
>TRBJ2-7|TRBV29-1
CSAGQVHSYEQYF
>TRBJ2-7|TRBV28
CASSLGGTSGDSYEQYF
>TRBJ2-7|TRBV5-1
CASSLDVWNSDERSYEQYF
>TRBJ1-4|TRBV29-1
CSVELTAATNEKLFF